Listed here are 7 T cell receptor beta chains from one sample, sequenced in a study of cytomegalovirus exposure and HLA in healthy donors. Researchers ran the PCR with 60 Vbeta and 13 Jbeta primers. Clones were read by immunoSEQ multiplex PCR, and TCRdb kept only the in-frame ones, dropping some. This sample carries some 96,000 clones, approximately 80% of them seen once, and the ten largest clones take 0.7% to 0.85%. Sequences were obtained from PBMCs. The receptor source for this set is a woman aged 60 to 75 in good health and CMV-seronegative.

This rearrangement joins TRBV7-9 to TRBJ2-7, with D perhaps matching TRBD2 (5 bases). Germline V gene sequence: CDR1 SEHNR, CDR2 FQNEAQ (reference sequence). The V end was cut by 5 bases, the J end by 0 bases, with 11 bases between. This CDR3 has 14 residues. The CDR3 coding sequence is TGTGCCAGCAGCCCGAGGCGGGTCTCCTACGAGCAGTACTTC. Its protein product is CASSPRRVSYEQYF.

CDR3: CASSSPRGGSTDTQYF. CDR3 nucleotides: TGTGCCAGCAGTTCACCTCGCGGCGGTAGCACAGATACGCAGTATTTT. This chain uses TRBV28 with TRBJ2-3, with D uncertain. Germline CDR1 and CDR2: MDHEN and SYDVKM. Deletions cut 4 bases from V and 0 bases from J, with 14 bases between. This CDR3 comprises 16 residues.

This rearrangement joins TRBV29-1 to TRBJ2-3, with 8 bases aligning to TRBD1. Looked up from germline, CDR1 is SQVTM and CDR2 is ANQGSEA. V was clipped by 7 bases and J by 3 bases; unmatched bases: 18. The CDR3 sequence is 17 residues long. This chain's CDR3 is CSGRWAGGAKRTDTQYF. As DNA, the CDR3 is TGCAGCGGCCGATGGGCAGGGGGCGCGAAAAGGACAGATACGCAGTATTTT.

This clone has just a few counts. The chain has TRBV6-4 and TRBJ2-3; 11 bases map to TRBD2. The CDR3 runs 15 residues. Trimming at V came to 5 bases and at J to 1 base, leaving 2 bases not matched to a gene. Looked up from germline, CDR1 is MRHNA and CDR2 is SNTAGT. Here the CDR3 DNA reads TGTGCCAGCAGTATGACTAGCGGGGGCACAGATACGCAGTATTTT. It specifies CASSMTSGGTDTQYF.

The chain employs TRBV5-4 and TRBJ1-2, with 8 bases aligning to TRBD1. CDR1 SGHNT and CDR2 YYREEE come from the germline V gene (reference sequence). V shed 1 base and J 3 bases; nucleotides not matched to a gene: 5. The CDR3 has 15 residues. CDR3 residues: CASSLPTGADYGYTF. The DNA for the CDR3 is TGTGCCAGCAGCTTGCCGACAGGGGCAGACTATGGCTACACCTTC.

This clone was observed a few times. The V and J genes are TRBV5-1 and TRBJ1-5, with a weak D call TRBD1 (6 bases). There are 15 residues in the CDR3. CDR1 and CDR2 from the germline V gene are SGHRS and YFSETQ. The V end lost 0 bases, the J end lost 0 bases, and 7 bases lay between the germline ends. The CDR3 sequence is CASSLGDISNQPQHF. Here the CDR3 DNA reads TGCGCCAGCAGCTTGGGGGACATTAGCAATCAGCCCCAGCATTTT.

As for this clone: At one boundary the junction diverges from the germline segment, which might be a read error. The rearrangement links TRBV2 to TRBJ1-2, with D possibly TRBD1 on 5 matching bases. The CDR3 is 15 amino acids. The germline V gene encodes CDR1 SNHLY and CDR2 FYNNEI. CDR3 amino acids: CASSPHFGRQPGTEF. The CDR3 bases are TGTGCCAGCAGTCCCCACTTCGGGAGACAACCGGGGACTGAATTC.